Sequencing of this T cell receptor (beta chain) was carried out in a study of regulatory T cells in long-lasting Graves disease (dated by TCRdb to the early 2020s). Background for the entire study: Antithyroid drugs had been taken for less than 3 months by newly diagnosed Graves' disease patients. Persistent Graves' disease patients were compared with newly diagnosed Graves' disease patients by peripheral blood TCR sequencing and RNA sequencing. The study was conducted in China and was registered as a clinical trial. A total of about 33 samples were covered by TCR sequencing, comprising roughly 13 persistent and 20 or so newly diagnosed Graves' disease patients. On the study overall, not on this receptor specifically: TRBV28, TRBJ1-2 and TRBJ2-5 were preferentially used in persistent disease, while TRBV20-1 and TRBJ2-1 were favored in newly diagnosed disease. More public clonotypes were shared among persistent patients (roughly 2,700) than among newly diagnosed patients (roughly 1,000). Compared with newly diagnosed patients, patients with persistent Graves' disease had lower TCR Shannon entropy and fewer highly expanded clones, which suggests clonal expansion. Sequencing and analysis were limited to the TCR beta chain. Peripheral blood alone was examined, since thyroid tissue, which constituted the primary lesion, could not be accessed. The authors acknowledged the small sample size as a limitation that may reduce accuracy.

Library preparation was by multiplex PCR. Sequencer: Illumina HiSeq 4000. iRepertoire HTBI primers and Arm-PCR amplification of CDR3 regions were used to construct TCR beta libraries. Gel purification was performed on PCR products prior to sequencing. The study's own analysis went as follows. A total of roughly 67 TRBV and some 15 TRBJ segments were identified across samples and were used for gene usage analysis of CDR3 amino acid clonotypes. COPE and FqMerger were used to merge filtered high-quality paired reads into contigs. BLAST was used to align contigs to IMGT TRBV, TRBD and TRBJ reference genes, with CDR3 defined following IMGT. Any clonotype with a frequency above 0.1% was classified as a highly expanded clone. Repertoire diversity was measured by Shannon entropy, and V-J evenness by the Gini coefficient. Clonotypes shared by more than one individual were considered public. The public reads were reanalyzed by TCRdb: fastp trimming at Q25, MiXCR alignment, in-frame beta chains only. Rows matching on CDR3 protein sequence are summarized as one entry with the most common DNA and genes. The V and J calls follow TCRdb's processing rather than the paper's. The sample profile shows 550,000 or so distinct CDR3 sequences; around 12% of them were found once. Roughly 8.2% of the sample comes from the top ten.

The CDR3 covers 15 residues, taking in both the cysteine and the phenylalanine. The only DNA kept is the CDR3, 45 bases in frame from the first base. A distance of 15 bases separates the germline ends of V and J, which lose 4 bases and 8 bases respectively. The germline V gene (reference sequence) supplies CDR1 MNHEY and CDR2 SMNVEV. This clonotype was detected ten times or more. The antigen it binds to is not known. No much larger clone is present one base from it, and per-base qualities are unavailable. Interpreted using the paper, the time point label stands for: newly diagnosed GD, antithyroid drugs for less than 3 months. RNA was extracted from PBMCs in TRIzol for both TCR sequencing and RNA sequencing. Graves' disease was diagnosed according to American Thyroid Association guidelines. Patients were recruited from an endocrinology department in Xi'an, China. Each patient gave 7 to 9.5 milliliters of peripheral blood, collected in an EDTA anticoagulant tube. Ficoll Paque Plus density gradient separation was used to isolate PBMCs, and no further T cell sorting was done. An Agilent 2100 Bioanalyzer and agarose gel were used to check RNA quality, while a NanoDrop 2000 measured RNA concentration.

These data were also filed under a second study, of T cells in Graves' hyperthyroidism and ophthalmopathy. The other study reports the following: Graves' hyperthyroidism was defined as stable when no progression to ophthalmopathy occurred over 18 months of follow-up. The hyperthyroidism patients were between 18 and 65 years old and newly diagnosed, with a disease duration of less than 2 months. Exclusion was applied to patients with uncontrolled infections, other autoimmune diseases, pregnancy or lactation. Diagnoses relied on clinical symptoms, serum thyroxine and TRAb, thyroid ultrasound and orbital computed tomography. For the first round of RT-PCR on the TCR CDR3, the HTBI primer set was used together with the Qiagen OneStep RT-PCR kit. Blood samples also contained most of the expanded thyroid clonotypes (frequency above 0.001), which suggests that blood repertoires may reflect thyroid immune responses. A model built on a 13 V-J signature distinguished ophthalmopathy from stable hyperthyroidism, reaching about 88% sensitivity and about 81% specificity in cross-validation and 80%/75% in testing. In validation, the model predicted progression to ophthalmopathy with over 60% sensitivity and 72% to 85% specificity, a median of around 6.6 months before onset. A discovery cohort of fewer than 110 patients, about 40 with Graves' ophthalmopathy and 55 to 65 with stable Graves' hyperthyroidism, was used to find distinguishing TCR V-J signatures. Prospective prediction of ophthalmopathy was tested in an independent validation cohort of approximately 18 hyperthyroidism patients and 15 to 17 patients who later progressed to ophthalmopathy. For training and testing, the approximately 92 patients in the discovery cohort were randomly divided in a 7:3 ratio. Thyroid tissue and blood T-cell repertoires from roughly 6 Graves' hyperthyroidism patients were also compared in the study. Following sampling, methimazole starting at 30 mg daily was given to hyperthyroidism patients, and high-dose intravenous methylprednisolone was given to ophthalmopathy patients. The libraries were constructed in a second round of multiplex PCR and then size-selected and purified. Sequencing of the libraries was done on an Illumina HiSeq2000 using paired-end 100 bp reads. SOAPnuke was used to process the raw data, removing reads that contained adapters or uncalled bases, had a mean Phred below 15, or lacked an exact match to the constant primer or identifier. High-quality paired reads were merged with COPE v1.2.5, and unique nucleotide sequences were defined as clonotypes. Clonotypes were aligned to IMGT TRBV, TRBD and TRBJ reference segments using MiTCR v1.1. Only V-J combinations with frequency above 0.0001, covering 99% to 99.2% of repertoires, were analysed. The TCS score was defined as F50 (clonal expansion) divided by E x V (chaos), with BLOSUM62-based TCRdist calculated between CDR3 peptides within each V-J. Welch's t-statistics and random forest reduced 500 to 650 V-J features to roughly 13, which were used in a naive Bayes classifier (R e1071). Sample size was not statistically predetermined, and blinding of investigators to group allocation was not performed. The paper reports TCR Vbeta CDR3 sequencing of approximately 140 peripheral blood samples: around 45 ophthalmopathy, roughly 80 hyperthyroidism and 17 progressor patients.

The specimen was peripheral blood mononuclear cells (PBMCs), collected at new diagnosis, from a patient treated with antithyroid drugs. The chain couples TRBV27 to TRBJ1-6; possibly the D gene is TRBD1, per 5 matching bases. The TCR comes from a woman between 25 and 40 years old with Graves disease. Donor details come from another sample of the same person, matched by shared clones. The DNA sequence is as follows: TGTGCCAGCAGTTGGGACTCCTATAAGGATTCACCCCTCCACTTT. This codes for CASSWDSYKDSPLHF.